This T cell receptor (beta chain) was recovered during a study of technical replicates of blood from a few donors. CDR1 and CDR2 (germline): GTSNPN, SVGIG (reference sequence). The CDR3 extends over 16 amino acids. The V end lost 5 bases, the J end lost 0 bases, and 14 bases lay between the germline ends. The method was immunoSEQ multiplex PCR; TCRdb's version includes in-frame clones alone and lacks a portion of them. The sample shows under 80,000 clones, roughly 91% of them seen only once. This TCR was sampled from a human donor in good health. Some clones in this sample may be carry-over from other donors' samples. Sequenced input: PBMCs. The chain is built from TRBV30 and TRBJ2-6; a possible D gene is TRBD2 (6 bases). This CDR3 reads CAWWRAGTSGANVLTF. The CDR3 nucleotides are TGTGCCTGGTGGAGGGCAGGAACCTCTGGGGCCAACGTCCTGACTTTC. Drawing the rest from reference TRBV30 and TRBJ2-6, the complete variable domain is SQTIHQWPATLVQPVGSPLSLECTVEGTSNPNLYWYRQAAGRGLQLLFYSVGIGQISSEVPQNLSASRPQDRQFILSSKKLLLSDSGFYLCAWWRAGTSGANVLTFGAGSRLTVL.